This is a list of T cell receptor beta chains from one sample in a study of response to subunit inactivated influenza vaccine. TCRdb recomputed calls from the RT-PCR reads with MiXCR, one row per CDR3 protein. The sample includes some 500,000 distinct CDR3 sequences, 13% of them seen just once. Sequencing used PBMCs from blood, obtained about 6 weeks after vaccination. The receptors derive from a middle-aged man who received an inactivated influenza vaccine. CDR3s include the opening cysteine and the closing phenylalanine or tryptophan. Each record gives: D gene, J gene, clone size, V gene, CDR3 DNA, CDR3 protein. The D gene is left open where the match is weak. Rows give clone size only sometimes, using once, few, many, or a class for an expanded clone.

>-|TRBJ2-7|few|TRBV5-1
TGCGCCAGCAGCTTGGCGACTGATTCCTACGAGCAGTACTTC
CASSLATDSYEQYF
>-|TRBJ1-2|few|TRBV6-1
TGTGCCAGCAGTGGAGGGCTCTACGGCTATGGCTACACCTTC
CASSGGLYGYGYTF
>-|TRBJ1-5|-|TRBV3-1
TGTGCCAGCAGCCAAGATCCAGGGCGGGAGCCCCAGCATTTT
CASSQDPGREPQHF
>-|TRBJ2-6|few|TRBV3-1
TGTGCCAGCAGCCGCTACCTAACAGGGCTTGGGGCCAACGTCCTGACTTTC
CASSRYLTGLGANVLTF
>-|TRBJ2-1|few|TRBV25-1
TGTGCCGCTAGGGGTATTGTGGGGCAGTTCTTC
CAARGIVGQFF
>-|TRBJ1-2|few|TRBV10-3
TGTGCCATCAGTGAGTCTGCAGTTGGCTACACCTTC
CAISESAVGYTF
>TRBD1|TRBJ2-7|-|TRBV27
TGTGCCAGCACTCCCGGGACAGGGACCTACGAGCAGTACTTC
CASTPGTGTYEQYF
>TRBD2|TRBJ2-7|-|TRBV6-5
TGTGCCAGCAGTTACTCTGGGGTCCTAGCGGGAGCGTACGAGCAGTACTTC
CASSYSGVLAGAYEQYF
>TRBD2|TRBJ2-3|once|TRBV4-3
TGCGCCAACAGCCAAGTATACGGGGGGTCCACAGATACGCAGTATTTT
CANSQVYGGSTDTQYF
>-|TRBJ1-2|many|TRBV12-3/TRBV12-4
TGTGCCAGCACCTGGGGGAGCCGGGGGCCTATGGGAGGCTACACCTTC
CASTWGSRGPMGGYTF
>TRBD1|TRBJ2-6|few|TRBV6-2/TRBV6-3
TGTGCCAGCAGTTACTCCTCGACAGGGTTCGGGGCCAACGTCCTGACTTTC
CASSYSSTGFGANVLTF
>-|TRBJ1-2|few|TRBV2
TGTGCCAGCAGTCCCCTTGGACTTGACCCTGGCTACACCTTC
CASSPLGLDPGYTF
>-|TRBJ2-4|many|TRBV20-1
TGCAGTGCTAGAGACCTAGTCCGTAACAGAAACATTCAGTACTTC
CSARDLVRNRNIQYF
>TRBD2|TRBJ2-1|many|TRBV20-1
TGCAGTGCTAGAGATCGCCGGGCGAGCGGGGTTTACAATGAGCAGTTCTTC
CSARDRRASGVYNEQFF
>TRBD1|TRBJ1-5|-|TRBV20-1
TGCAGTGCTCCCAGGGGGCACGGCCAGCCCCAGCATTTT
CSAPRGHGQPQHF
>TRBD1|TRBJ2-3|-|TRBV10-3
TGTGCCGCCCGAAAGACAGGGGATAGTGGCACAGAGACGCAGTATTTT
CAARKTGDSGTETQYF
>-|TRBJ2-1|many|TRBV7-6
TGTGCCAGCAGCTTAGATCCCGGGAATGAGCAGTTCTTC
CASSLDPGNEQFF
>-|TRBJ2-7|-|TRBV11-1
TGTGCCAGCAGCTCACCGGGGGCGGACATCTACGAGCAGTACTTC
CASSSPGADIYEQYF
>TRBD1|TRBJ2-2|few|TRBV6-1
TGTGCCAGCATTCGTTATGGACAGGGTGAGGTCGGGGAGCTGTTTTTT
CASIRYGQGEVGELFF
>TRBD2|TRBJ2-3|few|TRBV20-1
TGCAGTGCTAGCCCTACTAGCGGGAGCGGCACAGATACGCAGTATTTT
CSASPTSGSGTDTQYF
>-|TRBJ2-1|-|TRBV6-6
TGTGCCAGCAGTTCCTATGGGGTCAATGAGCAGTTCTTC
CASSSYGVNEQFF
>TRBD1|TRBJ2-1|-|TRBV4-2
TGTGCCAGCAGCCAAGACCGGACAGGAAGGGGGCTATACAATGAGCAGTTCTTC
CASSQDRTGRGLYNEQFF
>TRBD2|TRBJ2-2|few|TRBV10-3
TGTGCCACAAGGGCTAGCGGGATTATCGGGGAGCTGTTTTTT
CATRASGIIGELFF
>-|TRBJ1-5|few|TRBV27
TGTGCCAGCAGTTCGGCAGGAACCTTAGCGGGGCCCCAGCATTTT
CASSSAGTLAGPQHF
>-|TRBJ2-7|-|TRBV11-1
TGTGCCAGCAGCTTAGGCGGGCTAGCGTTATCCCCCTCGGGCGAGCAGTACTTC
CASSLGGLALSPSGEQYF
>-|TRBJ2-5|-|TRBV29-1
TGCAGCGTTGGGCAGAGTAGCCCGGAGACCCAGTACTTC
CSVGQSSPETQYF
>-|TRBJ2-7|few|TRBV20-1
TGCAGTGCCCAGGACAGATTTACCTACGAGCAGTACTTC
CSAQDRFTYEQYF
>-|TRBJ2-3|many|TRBV5-1
TGCGCCAGCAGCTTGGGACCGGGGCCCGAGGATACGCAGTATTTT
CASSLGPGPEDTQYF
>-|TRBJ1-1|few|TRBV2
TGTGCCAGCAAGGGCCTCGGACAGAGGAACACTGAAGCTTTCTTT
CASKGLGQRNTEAFF
>-|TRBJ2-5|few|TRBV5-6
TGTGCCAGCAGCCCCAGGACCGTGTTTAGGGAGACCCAGTACTTC
CASSPRTVFRETQYF
>-|TRBJ2-4|few|TRBV12-3/TRBV12-4
TGTGCCAGCAGTTTCGATACCCGCGACATTCAGTACTTC
CASSFDTRDIQYF
>TRBD1|TRBJ2-2|few|TRBV10-3
TGTGCCATCAGCAGGGGGTCCGGGGAGCTGTTTTTT
CAISRGSGELFF
>TRBD1|TRBJ2-2|-|TRBV2
TGTGCCAGCACTGACAGGGCTACCGGGGAGCTGTTTTTT
CASTDRATGELFF
>-|TRBJ2-3|few|TRBV5-1
TGCGCCAGCAGCCCCACCGCAAAGCAACTAAGCACAGATACGCAGTATTTT
CASSPTAKQLSTDTQYF
>TRBD2|TRBJ2-7|many|TRBV5-1
TGCGCCAGCAGCCCAGGACTAGCCGTCGACCTCGAGCAGTACTTC
CASSPGLAVDLEQYF
>TRBD1|TRBJ1-2|few|TRBV12-3/TRBV12-4
TGTGCCAGCAGTTCGGGACAGCAAATCTACACCTTC
CASSSGQQIYTF
>-|TRBJ2-3|few|TRBV5-1
TGCGCCAGCAGCCCCCAGGACAGAACCACAGATACGCAGTATTTT
CASSPQDRTTDTQYF
>-|TRBJ1-1|-|TRBV28
TGTGCCAGCAGTTTAGGTGTGGGGGATATGACTGAAGCTTTCTTT
CASSLGVGDMTEAFF
>-|TRBJ2-7|-|TRBV20-1
TGCAGTGCTAGGATAGCGAGCTCCTACGAGCAGTACTTC
CSARIASSYEQYF
>-|TRBJ1-1|-|TRBV20-1
TGCAGTGTAAACCCGACAGGTACACGGGGCAACACTGAAGCTTTCTTT
CSVNPTGTRGNTEAFF
>-|TRBJ2-7|few|TRBV21-1
TGTGCCAGCAGCATAGGGGCATCCTACGAGCAGTACTTC
CASSIGASYEQYF
>-|TRBJ1-2|few|TRBV5-6
TGTGCCAGCAGCCCACCCGGGACTCACTCCGGCTACACCTTC
CASSPPGTHSGYTF
>-|TRBJ1-6|few|TRBV12-3/TRBV12-4
TGTGCCAGCAGTACCGGGTTTCCACCCCTCCACTTT
CASSTGFPPLHF